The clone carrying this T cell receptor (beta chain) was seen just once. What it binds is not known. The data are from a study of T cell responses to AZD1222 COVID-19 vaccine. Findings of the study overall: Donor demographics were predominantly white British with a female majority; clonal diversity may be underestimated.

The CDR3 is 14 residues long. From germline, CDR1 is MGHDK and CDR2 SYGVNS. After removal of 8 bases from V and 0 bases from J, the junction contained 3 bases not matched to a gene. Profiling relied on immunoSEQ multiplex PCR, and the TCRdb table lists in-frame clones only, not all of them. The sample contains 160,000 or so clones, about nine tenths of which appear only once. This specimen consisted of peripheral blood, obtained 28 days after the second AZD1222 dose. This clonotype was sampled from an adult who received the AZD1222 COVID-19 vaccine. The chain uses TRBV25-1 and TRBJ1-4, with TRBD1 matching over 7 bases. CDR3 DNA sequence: TGTGCCAGCGGGGACAGAGCAACTAATGAAAAACTGTTTTTT. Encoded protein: CASGDRATNEKLFF.